This TCR beta chain is drawn from a study of radiation and T cells in renal cell carcinoma. Study outcomes and limitations: Top tumor clonotypes rose in blood 2 weeks post-radiation, then contracted. No pretreatment tumor biopsies were available for baseline clonotypes.

The CDR3 length is 15 residues. Germline CDR1 and CDR2: MNHEY and SMNVEV (reference sequence). V shed 3 bases, J shed 2 bases, and the junction held 4 bases outside the gene matches. Time point reported: blood 2 weeks post-SBRT. Stated treatment: 15 Gy SBRT to primary tumor, nephrectomy 4 weeks later. Blood was sampled at baseline, 2 weeks and 4 weeks after SBRT. Notes on this clone: The antigen is unknown.

TCRdb keeps only in-frame clones here, not all; method: immunoSEQ multiplex PCR. The sample yields about 130,000 clones, approximately 78% seen once. Material: blood, obtained from a patient whose treatment included radiotherapy and nephrectomy. This chain joins TRBV27 and TRBJ1-5; 7 bases align to TRBD1. The TCR sequence derives from a woman aged 55-70 years with renal cell carcinoma. The DNA for the CDR3 is TGTGCCAGCAGTTTGTCAGGACAGGGCAATCAGCCCCAGCATTTT. Translated, it gives CASSLSGQGNQPQHF.